These T cell receptor beta chains were read from a single sample in a study of control samples from healthy donors and cancer patients. Measured with immunoSEQ multiplex PCR; TCRdb has only the in-frame clones, and not every one. The sample has around 110,000 clones; over 75% are singletons. Sequencing input: PBMCs. The receptors were gathered from a woman in her forties or fifties with colorectal cancer. Both conserved end residues are part of each CDR3. Each record gives: J gene, V gene, CDR3 protein.

TRBJ2-7 TRBV6-2/TRBV6-3 CASSPYRAGPSSTSYEQYF
TRBJ1-2 TRBV6-5 CASTPGDGPSSF
TRBJ2-2 TRBV15 CATSKLALAELFF
TRBJ2-1 TRBV27 CASSSSGRSGNEQFF
TRBJ1-6 TRBV27 CASSFRGANSPLHF
TRBJ1-6 TRBV3-1/TRBV3-2 CASSQGSTFSPLHF
TRBJ2-7 TRBV6-5 CASRKAGGQGEQYF
TRBJ2-3 TRBV18 CASSPADTQYF
TRBJ2-5 TRBV28 CASSPGGQETQYF
TRBJ2-5 TRBV19 CASSRESQETQYF
TRBJ2-3 TRBV7-3 CASRPAGKPTDTQYF
TRBJ2-5 TRBV5-1 CASSTDRQETQYF
TRBJ1-6 TRBV3-1/TRBV3-2 CASSPRQGSSPLHF
TRBJ1-3 TRBV20-1 CSASRTVSGNTIYF
TRBJ1-2 TRBV12-5 CASGRQGADDGYTF
TRBJ2-1 TRBV19 CASKEGGEYNEQFF
TRBJ2-7 TRBV27 CASSSSGLAYEQYF
TRBJ2-4 TRBV6-2/TRBV6-3 CASSLLSAQKGNIQYF
TRBJ1-2 TRBV5-1 CASSLSGIYGYTF
TRBJ2-7 TRBV7-9 CASSPRGSSYEQYF
TRBJ2-5 TRBV14 CASSQAIPGTGEGQETQYF
TRBJ2-7 TRBV4-1 CASSQVAASGASYEQYF
TRBJ1-4 TRBV7-2 CASSPRDGGVEKLFF
TRBJ1-3 TRBV19 CASTQGTAGNTIYF
TRBJ2-7 TRBV27 CASGHSGSHYEQYF
TRBJ2-3 TRBV28 CASSLTHQDTQYF
TRBJ1-1 TRBV6-6 CASSPLYTYGRPIGPEAFF
TRBJ2-7 TRBV11-2 CASSLISEVEQYF
TRBJ2-3 TRBV29-1 CSVAVSTDTQYF
TRBJ1-5 TRBV28 CASSANQPQHF
TRBJ1-2 TRBV30 CAWARDRPYGYTF
TRBJ1-2 TRBV5-1 CASSSTGAEYGYTF
TRBJ2-3 TRBV6-5 CASSRLAGEGDTQYF
TRBJ2-3 TRBV9 CASSGVGTGDNTQYF
TRBJ1-5 TRBV6-2/TRBV6-3 CASSFTRGTEGNQPQHF
TRBJ2-1 TRBV28 CASSLNLPPAGGQDEQFF
TRBJ1-1 TRBV3-1/TRBV3-2 CASSHRMNTEAFF
TRBJ1-4 TRBV30 CAWSVLEVGEKLFF
TRBJ1-1 TRBV5-1 CASSLERDTEAFF
TRBJ1-1 TRBV28 CASSFWGIESTSTEAFF
TRBJ1-1 TRBV27 CASRTGGAEAFF
TRBJ2-2 TRBV6-1 CASSEAGTGAGELFF
TRBJ1-6 TRBV18 CASSPGGRRAFYNSPLHF
TRBJ1-4 TRBV6-6 CASSSGTDNEKLFF
TRBJ1-4 TRBV5-4 CASSAGQRNEKLFF
TRBJ2-1 TRBV7-2 CASSPSWSSNEQFF
TRBJ2-3 TRBV4-2 CASSQDGTVETDTQYF
TRBJ1-2 TRBV6-5 CASINRGSNYGYTF
TRBJ2-2 TRBV7-8 CASSRGAGENTGELFF